This TCR beta chain was recorded in a study of blood T cells in healthy people across ages. CDR3 length: 12 amino acids. Germline lookup yields CDR1 SGHDT and CDR2 YYEEEE. V was shortened by 4 bases and J by 9 bases, with 11 bases between the two germline ends. Primed by a sample-barcoded 5' primer and a J-beta primer mix, a second PCR proceeded for 7 to 11 cycles. Each CDR3 protein is one row after TCRdb ran MiXCR on the 5' RACE reads. The sample shows about 640,000 distinct CDR3 sequences, around three fifths of them seen only once. Sequenced input: blood. This receptor was identified in a man aged 60 to 69 in good health. The chain joins TRBV5-6 to TRBJ2-1; no firm D call. The CDR3 region has the DNA TGTGCCAGCAGCCCCGCGTCAGGTGAGCAGTTCTTC. It translates to CASSPASGEQFF.